This TCR beta chain was identified during a study of T cell responses to AZD1222 COVID-19 vaccine. Looking at the study overall: Some second doses came at about 4 weeks and others at about 12 weeks; these were pooled.

The CDR3 length is 12 residues. V shed 5 bases and J 10 bases; nucleotides not matched to a gene: 2. Germline assignment: CDR1 PRHDT and CDR2 FYEKMQ (reference sequence). Libraries were prepared by immunoSEQ multiplex PCR; TCRdb keeps only in-frame clonotypes and omits some of them. This table has 100,000 to 150,000 clones, around 90% appearing once. The source material was peripheral blood, sampled on day 0 of AZD1222 vaccination. The clonotype originates from an adult in good health. This chain links TRBV13 with TRBJ2-1, with 10 positions matching TRBD2. The CDR3 reads CASSGTSVEQFF. The CDR3 coding sequence is TGTGCCAGCAGCGGGACTAGCGTCGAGCAGTTCTTC.